Sequencing of this T cell receptor (beta chain) was carried out in a study of blood T cell repertoires in COVID-19. Study background: PBMCs, B-cell-depleted T cells, or T cells were the source of the cDNA or gDNA that made up the material.

The germline CDR1 and CDR2 sequences are MNHEY and SMNVEV (reference sequence). The CDR3 consists of 13 residues. The V gene lost 8 bases and the J gene lost 4 bases, with 11 bases spanning the gap. Produced via immunoSEQ multiplex PCR; TCRdb's table is partial and in-frame only. The profile covers a few hundred thousand clones, with about 85% appearing a single time and about 4.1% taken by the ten largest. The receptor comes from a man in his 60s who had recovered from COVID-19. The chain employs TRBV27 and TRBJ1-4; maybe TRBD1 (5 bases). Sequenced: peripheral blood. In DNA form, the CDR3 reads TGTGCCAGCCGCCCACAGGTTAATGAAAAACTGTTTTTT. It yields the protein CASRPQVNEKLFF. The full variable domain, with the rest looked up from reference TRBV27 and TRBJ1-4, is EAQVTQNPRYLITVTGKKLTVTCSQNMNHEYMSWYRQDPGLGLRQIYYSMNVEVTDKGDVPEGYKVSRKEKRNFPLILESPSPNQTSLYFCASRPQVNEKLFFGSGTQLSVL.